This T cell receptor beta chain was identified in a study of T cell changes during pregnancy in multiple sclerosis. Libraries were prepared by immunoSEQ multiplex PCR; TCRdb keeps only in-frame clonotypes and omits some of them. This table has 100,000 or so clones, 94% appearing once. CDR1 is MDHEN, CDR2 SYDVKM, per germline. This CDR3 comprises 17 residues. J was trimmed by 4 bases and V by 2 bases; bases with no gene match: 11. V usage is TRBV28 and J usage is TRBJ2-1; the match to TRBD2 covers 7 bases. The clonotype originates from a female donor with multiple sclerosis, enrolled in a pregnancy study. Sequencing used peripheral blood, obtained before pregnancy. The DNA of the CDR3 is TGTGCCAGCAGTTTAAGCACTAAATGGCGGGAGTACAATGAGCAGTTCTTC. Its translation is CASSLSTKWREYNEQFF.